This TCR beta chain was identified in a study of CD8 T cells in Susac syndrome. The RNA input was about 0.5 to 1 ug, and it was reverse transcribed with random hexamers. TCRdb itself ran the immunoSEQ multiplex PCR reads through MiXCR, one entry per CDR3 protein. The data contain roughly 220,000 distinct CDR3 sequences, approximately 94% of them singletons. This CDR3 has 15 residues. V lost 3 bases and J 0 bases, leaving 12 bases between the germline ends. The TCR comes from a human donor with Susac syndrome. The sequencing sample was made of CD4+ T cells from PBMCs. The rearrangement links TRBV12-3 or TRBV12-4 to TRBJ2-7; D not resolved. This CDR3 is CASSFRASSSYEQYF. The CDR3 DNA follows: TGTGCCAGCAGTTTTAGAGCTTCGAGCTCCTACGAGCAGTACTTC.